The 9 T cell receptor beta chains below all came from one sample that was sequenced in a study of blood T cell repertoires in COVID-19 (dated by TCRdb to 2020 to 2022). The library was prepared using the immunoSEQ multiplex PCR assay. TCRdb holds this immuneACCESS table with in-frame rearrangements only. Some clones are missing; in checked studies, unresolved V genes explain under half, and the rest has no known cause. Across this sample there are approximately 320,000 clones, with under 90% seen only once. Over 8.5% of the sample is in the top ten clones. Source material: peripheral blood. These receptors all stem from a woman in her twenties or thirties with COVID-19, enrolled during active disease.

This chain connects TRBV4-2 to TRBJ2-3, with TRBD2 matching 10 bases. V shed 1 base, J shed 0 bases, and the junction held 10 bases outside the gene matches. Germline V gene data show CDR1 as LGHNA and CDR2 as YNFKEQ. This CDR3 is built from 19 residues. DNA for the CDR3: TGTGCCAGCAGCCAAGCTAGCGGGGGTCGCAGTGCTAGCACAGATACGCAGTATTTT. Protein sequence: CASSQASGGRSASTDTQYF.

The J gene is TRBJ1-2, the V gene TRBV6-5; the D gene is possibly TRBD1 (5 bases). This CDR3 has 13 amino acids. Germline V gene sequence: CDR1 MNHEY, CDR2 SVGAGI. Trimming removed 8 bases at V and 6 bases at J, with 16 bases between. The CDR3 DNA reads TGTGCCAGCCGGGGGGTGGGAACAGATGGCTACACCTTC. Residues: CASRGVGTDGYTF.

The chain combines TRBV19 with TRBJ1-1; tentatively, D is TRBD1 (6 bases). Germline V lookup: CDR1 LNHDA, CDR2 SQIVND (reference sequence). This CDR3 comprises 17 residues. Trimming left V 3 bases short and J 2 bases short, with 19 bases between. In DNA form, the CDR3 reads TGTGCCAGTAGTATGATCAGGGGCCAAACCCCTAACACTGAAGCTTTCTTT. Its protein is CASSMIRGQTPNTEAFF.

This sequence joins TRBV4-1 and TRBJ1-4; 7 bases are a match to TRBD1. This CDR3 contains 14 residues. Germline V gene sequence: CDR1 MGHRA, CDR2 YSYEKL. The junction had 14 bases not matched to a gene; V was cut back by 8 bases and J by 11 bases. The CDR3 reads CASSGGMVNGKLFF. The CDR3 nucleotides read TGCGCCAGCTCAGGGGGAATGGTAAACGGTAAACTGTTTTTT.

The J gene is TRBJ1-2, the V gene TRBV27; perhaps TRBD1 as D (6 bases). Trimming shortened V by 11 bases and J by 6 bases, and 13 bases separated the two germline ends. CDR1 MNHEY and CDR2 SMNVEV come from the germline V gene (reference sequence). CDR3 length: 11 residues. The CDR3 nucleotides are TGTGCCGCAGGGGACTACGATGGCTACACCTTC. Protein: CAAGDYDGYTF.

The rearrangement links TRBV7-9 to TRBJ1-6, with 7 bases that match TRBD1. Losses at the gene ends were 6 bases for V and 6 bases for J; bases not matched to a gene: 8. This CDR3 is 15 amino acids long. The germline V gene has CDR1 SEHNR and CDR2 FQNEAQ (reference sequence). The CDR3 DNA follows: TGTGCCAGCAGTTTACGGGACAGCCTTAATTCACCCCTCCACTTT. This sequence encodes CASSLRDSLNSPLHF.

This chain connects TRBV10-3 to TRBJ1-4; 9 bases match TRBD1. V lost 0 bases and J lost 7; bases outside the gene matches: 12. The CDR3 runs to 18 residues. CDR1 is ENHRY and CDR2 is SYGVKD in the germline V gene. The CDR3 here is CAISESGTGTGAAEKLFF. As DNA, the CDR3 is TGTGCCATCAGTGAGTCGGGGACAGGGACCGGGGCGGCTGAAAAACTGTTTTTT.

The chain recombines TRBV5-4 with TRBJ1-1; the D is unclear. This CDR3 is built from 11 residues. Looked up from germline, CDR1 is SGHNT and CDR2 is YYREEE (reference sequence). Trimming took off 10 bases at V and 7 bases at J, with 14 bases between the two ends. This CDR3 reads CASRGLGEAFF. The CDR3 DNA is TGTGCCTCCCGGGGATTGGGTGAAGCTTTCTTT.

The V gene is TRBV6-5, the J gene TRBJ1-4, with TRBD1 identical over 8 bases. CDR3 size: 15 residues. Looked up from germline, CDR1 is MNHEY and CDR2 is SVGAGI. Germline trimming cut 0 bases from V and 7 bases from J; bases unmatched to any gene: 4. The CDR3 loop is CASSYSPTGVEKLFF. CDR3 DNA: TGTGCCAGCAGTTACTCGCCGACAGGGGTTGAAAAACTGTTTTTT.